These 2 T cell receptor beta chains came from one sample sequenced in a study of regulatory T cells in long-lasting Graves disease listed by TCRdb under 2021. Per the publication, the time point label means: newly diagnosed GD, antithyroid drugs for less than 3 months. RNA was extracted from PBMCs in TRIzol for both TCR sequencing and RNA sequencing. The library relied on multiplex PCR. The reads were generated on an Illumina HiSeq 4000. To build TCR beta libraries, CDR3 regions were amplified by Arm-PCR using iRepertoire HTBI primers. TCRdb redid the processing of the public reads, applying fastp at Q25 and MiXCR, and retained in-frame beta chains. All rows with the same CDR3 protein become a single entry with the most common DNA and genes. The sample table contains about 500,000 distinct CDR3 sequences; only one count was recorded for 15% to 20% of them. Over 9% of the sample is held by the ten biggest clonotypes.

These data also formed part of another study, on T cells in Graves' hyperthyroidism and ophthalmopathy.

Sequencing was performed on peripheral blood mononuclear cells (PBMCs), taken at new diagnosis, from a patient treated with antithyroid drugs. The receptors were sampled from a man aged 35-49 years with Graves disease. Donor details come from another sample of the same person, matched by shared clones.

This clonotype was seen ten or more times. The chain uses TRBV20-1 and TRBJ2-6, with D possibly matching TRBD1 (5 bases). The V end was cut by 0 bases, the J end by 1 base, with 7 bases between. Per germline, CDR1 DFQATT and CDR2 SNEGSKA (reference sequence). The CDR3 is made up of 15 amino acids. CDR3 region: CSARDRGSGANVLTF. The CDR3, as DNA: TGCAGTGCTAGAGATAGGGGATCTGGGGCCAACGTCCTGACTTTC.

CDR3 protein: CASSQDGTSADTQYF. The CDR3 coding sequence is TGTGCCAGCAGCCAAGATGGGACTAGCGCAGATACGCAGTATTTT. V and J are TRBV14 and TRBJ2-3, with 10 positions matching TRBD2. The CDR3 totals 15 residues. V dropped 0 bases and J dropped 4; count of bases not matched to a gene: 1. CDR1 SGHDN and CDR2 FVKESK come from the germline V gene.